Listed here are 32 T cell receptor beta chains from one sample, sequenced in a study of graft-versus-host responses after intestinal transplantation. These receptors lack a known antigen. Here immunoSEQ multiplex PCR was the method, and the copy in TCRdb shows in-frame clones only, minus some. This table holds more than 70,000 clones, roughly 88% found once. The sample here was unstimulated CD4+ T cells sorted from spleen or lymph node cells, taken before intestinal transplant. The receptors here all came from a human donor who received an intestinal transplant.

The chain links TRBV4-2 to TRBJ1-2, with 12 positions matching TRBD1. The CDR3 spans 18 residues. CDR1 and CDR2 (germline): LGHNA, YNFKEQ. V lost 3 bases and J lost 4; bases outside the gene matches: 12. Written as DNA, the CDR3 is TGTGCCAGCAGCCAGGCCGGGACAGGGGGCGGACGGGCCTATGGCTACACCTTC. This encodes CASSQAGTGGGRAYGYTF.

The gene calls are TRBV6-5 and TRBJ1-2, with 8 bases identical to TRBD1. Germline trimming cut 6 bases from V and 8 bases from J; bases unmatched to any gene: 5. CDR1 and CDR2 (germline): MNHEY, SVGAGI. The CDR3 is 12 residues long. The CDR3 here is CASSPTGGGYTF. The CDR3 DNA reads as TGTGCCAGCAGCCCAACAGGGGGAGGCTACACCTTC.

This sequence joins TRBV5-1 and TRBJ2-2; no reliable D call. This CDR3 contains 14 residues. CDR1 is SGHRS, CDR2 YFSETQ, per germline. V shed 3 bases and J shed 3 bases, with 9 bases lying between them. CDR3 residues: CASSSDTHTGELFF. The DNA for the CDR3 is TGCGCCAGCAGCTCCGACACCCACACCGGGGAGCTGTTTTTT.

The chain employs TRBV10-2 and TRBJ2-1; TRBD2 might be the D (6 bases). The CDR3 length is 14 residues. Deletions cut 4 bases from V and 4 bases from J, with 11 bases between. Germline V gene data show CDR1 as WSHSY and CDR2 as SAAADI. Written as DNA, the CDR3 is TGCGCCAGCAGTGCCCCGGGACTGTACAATGAGCAGTTCTTC. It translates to CASSAPGLYNEQFF.

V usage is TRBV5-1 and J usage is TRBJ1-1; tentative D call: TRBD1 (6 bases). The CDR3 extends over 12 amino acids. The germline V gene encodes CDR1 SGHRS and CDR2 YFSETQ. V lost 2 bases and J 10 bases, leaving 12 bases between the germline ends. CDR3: CASSFLQGVAFF. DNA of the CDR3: TGCGCCAGCAGCTTTCTACAGGGTGTAGCTTTCTTT.

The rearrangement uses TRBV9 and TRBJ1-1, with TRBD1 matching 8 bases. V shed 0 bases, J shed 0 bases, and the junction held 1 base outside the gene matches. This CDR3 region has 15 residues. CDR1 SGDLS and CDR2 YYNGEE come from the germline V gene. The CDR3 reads CASSVAGQVNTEAFF. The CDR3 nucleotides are TGTGCCAGCAGCGTAGCGGGACAGGTGAACACTGAAGCTTTCTTT.

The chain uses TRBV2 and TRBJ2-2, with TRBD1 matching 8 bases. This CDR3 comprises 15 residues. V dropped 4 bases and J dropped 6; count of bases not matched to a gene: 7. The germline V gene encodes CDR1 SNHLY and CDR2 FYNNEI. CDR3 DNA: TGTGCCAGCAGTGTCGCGGGACAGGAGGCCGGGGAGCTGTTTTTT. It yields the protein CASSVAGQEAGELFF.

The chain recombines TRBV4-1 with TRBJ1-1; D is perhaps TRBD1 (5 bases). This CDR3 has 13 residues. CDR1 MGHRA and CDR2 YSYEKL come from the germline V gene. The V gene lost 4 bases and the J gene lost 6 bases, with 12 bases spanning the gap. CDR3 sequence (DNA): TGCGCCAGCAGCCCCCGACAGTCACCTGAAGCTTTCTTT. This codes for CASSPRQSPEAFF.

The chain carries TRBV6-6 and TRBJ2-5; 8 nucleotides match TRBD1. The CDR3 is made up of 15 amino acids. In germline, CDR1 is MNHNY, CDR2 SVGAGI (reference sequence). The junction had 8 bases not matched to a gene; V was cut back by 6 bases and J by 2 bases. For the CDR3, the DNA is TGTGCCAGCAGAAAACAGGGGGTCGGGCAAGAGACCCAGTACTTC. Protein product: CASRKQGVGQETQYF.

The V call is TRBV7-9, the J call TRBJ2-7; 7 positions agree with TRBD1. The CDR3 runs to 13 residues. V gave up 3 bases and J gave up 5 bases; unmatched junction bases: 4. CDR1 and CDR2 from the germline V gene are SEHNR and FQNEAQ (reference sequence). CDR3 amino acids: CASSLTGPDEQYF. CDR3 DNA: TGTGCCAGCAGCTTGACAGGGCCGGACGAGCAGTACTTC.

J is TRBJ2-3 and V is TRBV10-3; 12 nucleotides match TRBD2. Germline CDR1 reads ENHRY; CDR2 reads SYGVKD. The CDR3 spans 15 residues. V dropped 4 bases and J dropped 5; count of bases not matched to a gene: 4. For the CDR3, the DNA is TGTGCCATCAGTGGGACTAGCGGGGTTGTAGATACGCAGTATTTT. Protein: CAISGTSGVVDTQYF.

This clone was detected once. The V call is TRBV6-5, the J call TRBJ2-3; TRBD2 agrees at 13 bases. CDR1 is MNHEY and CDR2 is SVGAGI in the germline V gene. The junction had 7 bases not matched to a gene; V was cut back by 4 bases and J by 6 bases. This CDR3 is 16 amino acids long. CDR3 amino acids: CASSSTSGGARDTQYF. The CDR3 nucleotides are TGTGCCAGCAGTTCAACTAGCGGGGGGGCCAGGGATACGCAGTATTTT.

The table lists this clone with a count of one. CDR3 amino acids: CASSPRDSVYEQYF. CDR3 DNA: TGCGCCAGCAGCCCCCGGGACAGCGTCTACGAGCAGTACTTC. The rearrangement links TRBV4-1 to TRBJ2-7; 7 nucleotides match TRBD1. V was pared by 4 bases and J by 3 bases, with 6 bases of the junction left unmatched. This CDR3 spans 14 amino acids. Germline loops: CDR1 MGHRA, CDR2 YSYEKL.

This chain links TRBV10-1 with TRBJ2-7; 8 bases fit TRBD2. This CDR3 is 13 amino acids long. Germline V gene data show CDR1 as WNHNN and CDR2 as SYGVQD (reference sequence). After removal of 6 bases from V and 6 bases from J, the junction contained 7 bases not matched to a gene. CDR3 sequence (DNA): TGCGCCAGCAGCGGACTAGCCGGGGGCGAGCAGTACTTC. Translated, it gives CASSGLAGGEQYF.

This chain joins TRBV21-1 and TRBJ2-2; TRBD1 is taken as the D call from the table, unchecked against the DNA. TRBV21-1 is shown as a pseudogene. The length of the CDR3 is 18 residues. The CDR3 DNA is TGTGCCAGCAGCAAAGAGGGGGACAGGCCCCCGAACACCGGGGAGCTGTTTTTT. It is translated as CASSKEGDRPPNTGELFF.

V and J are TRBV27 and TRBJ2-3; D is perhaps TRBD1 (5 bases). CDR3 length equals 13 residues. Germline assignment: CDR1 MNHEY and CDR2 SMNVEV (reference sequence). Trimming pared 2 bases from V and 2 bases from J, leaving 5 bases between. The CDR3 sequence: CASSLGATDTQYF. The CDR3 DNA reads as TGTGCCAGCAGTTTAGGGGCCACAGATACGCAGTATTTT.

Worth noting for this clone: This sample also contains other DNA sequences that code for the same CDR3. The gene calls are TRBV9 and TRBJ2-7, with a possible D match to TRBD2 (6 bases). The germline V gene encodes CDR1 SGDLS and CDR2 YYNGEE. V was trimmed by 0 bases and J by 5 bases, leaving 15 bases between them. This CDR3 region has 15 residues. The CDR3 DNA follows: TGTGCCAGCAGCGTAGGGGACTCTCTACCCCACGAGCAGTACTTC. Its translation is CASSVGDSLPHEQYF.

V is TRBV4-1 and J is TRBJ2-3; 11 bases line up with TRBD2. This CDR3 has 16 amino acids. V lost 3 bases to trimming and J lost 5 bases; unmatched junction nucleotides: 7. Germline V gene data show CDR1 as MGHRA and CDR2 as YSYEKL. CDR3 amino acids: CASSQPLAGAGDTQYF. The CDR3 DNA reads TGCGCCAGCAGCCAGCCACTAGCGGGGGCGGGAGATACGCAGTATTTT.

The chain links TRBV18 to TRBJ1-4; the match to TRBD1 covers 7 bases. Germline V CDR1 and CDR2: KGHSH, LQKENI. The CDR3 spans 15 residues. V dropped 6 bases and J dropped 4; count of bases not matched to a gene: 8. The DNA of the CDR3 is TGTGCCAGCTCCCCCAGACAGGGCGATAATGAAAAACTGTTTTTT. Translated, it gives CASSPRQGDNEKLFF.

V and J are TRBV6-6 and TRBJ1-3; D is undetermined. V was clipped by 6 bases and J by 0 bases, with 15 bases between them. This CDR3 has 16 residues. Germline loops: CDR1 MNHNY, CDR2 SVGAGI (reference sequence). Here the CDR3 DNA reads TGTGCCAGCAGGAGGGAACGAACCCACTCTGGAAACACCATATATTTT. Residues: CASRRERTHSGNTIYF.

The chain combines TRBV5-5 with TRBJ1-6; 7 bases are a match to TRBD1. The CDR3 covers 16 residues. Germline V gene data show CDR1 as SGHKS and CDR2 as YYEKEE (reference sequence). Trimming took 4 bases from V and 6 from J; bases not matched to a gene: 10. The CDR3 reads CASSLDRVVGNSPLHF. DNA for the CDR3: TGTGCCAGCAGCCTCGACAGGGTAGTGGGTAATTCACCCCTCCACTTT.

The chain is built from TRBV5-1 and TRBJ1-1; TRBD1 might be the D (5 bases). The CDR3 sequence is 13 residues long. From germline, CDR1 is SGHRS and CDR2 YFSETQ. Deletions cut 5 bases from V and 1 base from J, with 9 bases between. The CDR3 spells CASRYTGNTEAFF. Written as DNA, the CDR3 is TGCGCCAGCAGGTATACAGGGAACACTGAAGCTTTCTTT.

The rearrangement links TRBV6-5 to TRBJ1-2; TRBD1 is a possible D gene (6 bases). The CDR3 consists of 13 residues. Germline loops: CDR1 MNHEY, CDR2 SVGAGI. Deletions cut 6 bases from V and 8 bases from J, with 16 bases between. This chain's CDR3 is CASSNPGVHGYTF. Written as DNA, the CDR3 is TGTGCCAGCAGCAATCCAGGGGTTCACGGCTACACCTTC.

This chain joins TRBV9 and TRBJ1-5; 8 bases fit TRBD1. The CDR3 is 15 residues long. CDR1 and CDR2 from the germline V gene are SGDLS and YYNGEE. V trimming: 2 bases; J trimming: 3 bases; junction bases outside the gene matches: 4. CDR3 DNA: TGTGCCAGCAGCGTGACAGGGGTTGACAATCAGCCCCAGCATTTT. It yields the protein CASSVTGVDNQPQHF.

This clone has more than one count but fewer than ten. CDR3 nucleotides: TGTGCCAGCAGCAGAGGGGGGACTAGCCCCTACGAGCAGTACTTC. Protein: CASSRGGTSPYEQYF. The V gene is TRBV11-2, the J gene TRBJ2-7; 9 bases fit TRBD2. CDR1 is SGHAT, CDR2 FQNNGV, per germline. V shed 5 bases and J 2 bases; nucleotides not matched to a gene: 7. The CDR3 runs 15 residues.

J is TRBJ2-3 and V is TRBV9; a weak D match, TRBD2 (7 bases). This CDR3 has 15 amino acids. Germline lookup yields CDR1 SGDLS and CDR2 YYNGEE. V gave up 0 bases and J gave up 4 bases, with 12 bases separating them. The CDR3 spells CASSVGGGGADTQYF. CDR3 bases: TGTGCCAGCAGCGTAGGGGGGGGCGGGGCAGATACGCAGTATTTT.

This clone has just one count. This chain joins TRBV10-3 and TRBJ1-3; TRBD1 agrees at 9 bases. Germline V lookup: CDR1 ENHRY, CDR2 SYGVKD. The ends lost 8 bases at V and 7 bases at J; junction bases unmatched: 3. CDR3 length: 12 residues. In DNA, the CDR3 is TGTGCCATCTGGACAGGGGATAACACCATATATTTT. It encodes CAIWTGDNTIYF.

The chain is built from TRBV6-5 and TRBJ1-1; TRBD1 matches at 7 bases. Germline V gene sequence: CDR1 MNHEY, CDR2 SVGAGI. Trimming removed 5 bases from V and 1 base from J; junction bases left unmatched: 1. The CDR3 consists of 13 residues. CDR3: CASSQGGNTEAFF. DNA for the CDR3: TGTGCCAGCAGTCAGGGGGGGAACACTGAAGCTTTCTTT.

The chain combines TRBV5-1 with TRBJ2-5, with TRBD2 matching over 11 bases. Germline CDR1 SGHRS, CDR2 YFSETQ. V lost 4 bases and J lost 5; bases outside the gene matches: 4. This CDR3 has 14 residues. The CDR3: CASSLLAGDETQYF. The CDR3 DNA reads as TGCGCCAGCAGCCTACTAGCGGGGGACGAGACCCAGTACTTC.

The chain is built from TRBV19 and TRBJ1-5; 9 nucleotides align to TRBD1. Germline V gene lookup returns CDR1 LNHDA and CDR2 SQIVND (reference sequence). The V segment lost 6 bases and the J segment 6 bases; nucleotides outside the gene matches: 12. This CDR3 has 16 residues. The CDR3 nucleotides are TGTGCCAGTAGGGGGGGAGACAGGGGGACTATTCAGCCCCAGCATTTT. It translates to CASRGGDRGTIQPQHF.

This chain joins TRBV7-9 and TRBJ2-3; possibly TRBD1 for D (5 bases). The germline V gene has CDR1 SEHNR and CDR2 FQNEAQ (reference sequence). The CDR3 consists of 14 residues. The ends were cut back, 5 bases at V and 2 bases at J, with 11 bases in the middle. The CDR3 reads CASSPWGHTDTQYF. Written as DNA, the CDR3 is TGTGCCAGCAGCCCCTGGGGCCACACAGATACGCAGTATTTT.

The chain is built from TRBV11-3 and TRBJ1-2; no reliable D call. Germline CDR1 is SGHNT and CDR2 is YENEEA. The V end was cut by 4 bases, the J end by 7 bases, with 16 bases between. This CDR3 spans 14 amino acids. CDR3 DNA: TGTGCCAGCAGCTCTTCCTCCGGGGAGAGTGGCTACACCTTC. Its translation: CASSSSSGESGYTF.